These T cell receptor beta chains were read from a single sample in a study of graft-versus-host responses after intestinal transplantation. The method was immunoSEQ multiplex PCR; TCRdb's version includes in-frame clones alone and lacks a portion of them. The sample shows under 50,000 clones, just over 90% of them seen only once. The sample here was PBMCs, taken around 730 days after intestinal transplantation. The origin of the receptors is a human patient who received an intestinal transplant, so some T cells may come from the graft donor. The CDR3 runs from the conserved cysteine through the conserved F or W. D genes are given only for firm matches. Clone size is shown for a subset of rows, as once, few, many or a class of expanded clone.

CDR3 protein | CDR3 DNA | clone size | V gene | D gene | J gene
CAWAVGATYEQYF | TGTGCCTGGGCGGTGGGAGCGACCTACGAGCAGTACTTC | - | TRBV30 | - | TRBJ2-7
CASSLGGIAGDIPTDTQYF | TGTGCCAGCAGCTTGGGGGGTATAGCGGGGGACATACCAACAGATACGCAGTATTTT | - | TRBV7-6 | TRBD2 | TRBJ2-3
CASTDSGANVLTF | TGTGCCAGCACGGACTCTGGGGCCAACGTCCTGACTTTC | - | TRBV5-4 | - | TRBJ2-6
CASSLSAGASETQYF | TGCGCCAGCAGCTTATCGGCGGGAGCGTCAGAGACCCAGTACTTC | - | TRBV5-1 | TRBD2 | TRBJ2-5
CASSLGTSVTTDTQYF | TGTGCCAGCAGCTTGGGGACTAGCGTTACCACAGATACGCAGTATTTT | - | TRBV11-2 | TRBD2 | TRBJ2-3
CASSLGTGDHGYTF | TGTGCCAGCAGCCTTGGTACAGGGGACCATGGCTACACCTTC | - | TRBV2 | TRBD1 | TRBJ1-2
CASSWNGGQYYGYTF | TGTGCCAGCAGTTGGAACGGGGGGCAATACTATGGCTACACCTTC | - | TRBV6-5 | - | TRBJ1-2
CASSLLFLGGTSYEQYF | TGTGCCAGCAGCTTGTTATTCTTGGGCGGGACGTCCTACGAGCAGTACTTC | - | TRBV5-5 | - | TRBJ2-7
CASSLGRLTRDTQYF | TGTGCCAGCAGCTTAGGGCGACTGACCAGGGATACGCAGTATTTT | - | TRBV7-6 | - | TRBJ2-3
CASSLGPSIGETQYF | TGTGCCAGCAGCTTAGGCCCGTCAATAGGAGAGACCCAGTACTTC | - | TRBV13 | - | TRBJ2-5
CASSTGVTGGSPLHF | TGTGCCAGTAGTACTGGGGTGACAGGGGGTTCACCCCTCCACTTT | - | TRBV19 | TRBD1 | TRBJ1-6
CASRDHRGEVYEQYF | TGTGCCAGCAGAGATCACAGGGGGGAAGTCTACGAGCAGTACTTC | - | TRBV27 | TRBD1 | TRBJ2-7
CASSFGERGNQPQHF | TGTGCCAGCAGCTTTGGGGAGAGGGGCAATCAGCCCCAGCATTTT | - | TRBV5-4 | - | TRBJ1-5
CASSARTGNPSYEQYF | TGTGCCAGCAGCGCCCGGACAGGGAATCCCTCCTACGAGCAGTACTTC | - | TRBV9 | TRBD1 | TRBJ2-7
CASSSGLAGAETQYF | TGTGCCAGCAGCTCGGGACTAGCGGGGGCAGAGACCCAGTACTTC | - | TRBV5-4 | TRBD2 | TRBJ2-5
CASSVGDSSGADTQYF | TGTGCCAGCAGCGTAGGGGATTCTAGCGGGGCAGATACGCAGTATTTT | - | TRBV9 | TRBD2 | TRBJ2-3
CASSLGPALETQYF | TGTGCCAGCAGCCTAGGGCCAGCCCTGGAGACCCAGTACTTC | few | TRBV11-2 | - | TRBJ2-5
CASKQGGYTEAFF | TGTGCCTCAAAACAGGGGGGGTACACTGAAGCTTTCTTT | - | TRBV27 | TRBD1 | TRBJ1-1
CATTPGFGANYGYTF | TGTGCCACCACCCCCGGGTTTGGGGCTAACTATGGCTACACCTTC | - | TRBV15 | - | TRBJ1-2
CASSEYGTINNEQFF | TGCGCCAGCAGTGAGTACGGAACTATAAACAATGAGCAGTTCTTC | - | TRBV10-2 | - | TRBJ2-1
CASSHPNQPQHF | TGTGCCAGCAGTCACCCCAATCAGCCCCAGCATTTT | - | TRBV6-5 | - | TRBJ1-5
CASRNRGLNTEAFF | TGTGCCAGCCGGAACAGGGGCTTGAACACTGAAGCTTTCTTT | - | TRBV14 | TRBD1 | TRBJ1-1
CATELAGGQFGNIQYF | TGCGCCACCGAACTAGCGGGGGGGCAATTTGGGAACATTCAGTACTTC | once | TRBV10-2 | TRBD2 | TRBJ2-4
CAISESKGDSYEQYF | TGTGCCATCAGTGAGTCGAAGGGCGACAGCTACGAGCAGTACTTC | few | TRBV10-3 | - | TRBJ2-7
CASSPGPEGREQYF | TGCGCCAGCAGCCCGGGCCCTGAAGGTAGGGAGCAGTACTTC | - | TRBV4-1 | - | TRBJ2-7
CASSLNPRGNEQFF | TGTGCCAGCAGCTTGAATCCTCGGGGGAATGAGCAGTTCTTC | - | TRBV5-5 | - | TRBJ2-1
CASSLTWGFTDTQYF | TGTGCCAGCAGCCTAACTTGGGGGTTCACAGATACGCAGTATTTT | - | TRBV14 | - | TRBJ2-3
CASSELRNEQFF | TGCGCCAGCAGTGAATTGAGGAATGAGCAGTTCTTC | - | TRBV10-2 | - | TRBJ2-1
CASSEEAGGSYEQYF | TGTGCCAGCAGTGAAGAAGCGGGGGGCTCCTACGAGCAGTACTTC | - | TRBV2 | TRBD2 | TRBJ2-7
CASSRGTSANNEQFF | TGTGCCAGCAGCAGAGGGACTAGCGCCAACAATGAGCAGTTCTTC | - | TRBV7-9 | TRBD2 | TRBJ2-1
CASSGHLNSPLHF | TGTGCCAGCAGTGGACACCTTAATTCACCCCTCCACTTT | few | TRBV6-5 | - | TRBJ1-6
CASKAYETQYF | TGTGCCAGCAAGGCTTATGAGACCCAGTACTTC | - | TRBV11-2 | - | TRBJ2-5
CASTGTFPPTDTQYF | TGTGCCAGCACAGGGACTTTCCCTCCCACAGATACGCAGTATTTT | - | TRBV6-1 | - | TRBJ2-3
CASSQDDSPLHF | TGTGCCAGCAGTCAGGATGATTCACCCCTCCACTTT | once | TRBV2 | - | TRBJ1-6
CASSPREVNTEAFF | TGTGCCAGCTCACCACGTGAGGTGAACACTGAAGCTTTCTTT | few | TRBV18 | - | TRBJ1-1
CATGDRESSYEQYF | TGCGCCACAGGGGACAGGGAAAGTTCCTACGAGCAGTACTTC | - | TRBV10-2 | TRBD1 | TRBJ2-7
CASSYGTGVDEQFF | TGTGCCAGCAGTTACGGTACCGGGGTCGATGAGCAGTTCTTC | - | TRBV6-5 | - | TRBJ2-1
CASLPRLALYEQYF | TGTGCCAGCCTTCCCAGGCTAGCCCTTTACGAGCAGTACTTC | - | TRBV2 | - | TRBJ2-7
CASSRDEGRLETQYF | TGCGCCAGCAGCCGTGACGAAGGGAGGTTGGAGACCCAGTACTTC | - | TRBV4-1 | - | TRBJ2-5
CASSVELGGAGDNYGYTF | TGTGCCAGCAGCGTAGAGCTTGGAGGGGCAGGCGATAACTATGGCTACACCTTC | - | TRBV9 | - | TRBJ1-2
CASSPPGLMSTNEKLFF | TGTGCCAGCAGCCCCCCGGGACTGATGTCAACTAATGAAAAACTGTTTTTT | - | TRBV7-2 | - | TRBJ1-4
CASSYSKRAVTGELFF | TGTGCCAGCAGTTACTCGAAGAGGGCGGTCACCGGGGAGCTGTTTTTT | - | TRBV6-5 | - | TRBJ2-2
CASSSNPFGYTF | TGTGCCAGCAGTTCGAACCCTTTTGGCTACACCTTC | - | TRBV28 | - | TRBJ1-2
CAISAVDTQYF | TGTGCCATCAGCGCGGTGGATACGCAGTATTTT | - | TRBV10-3 | - | TRBJ2-3
CAISEKGGSSGNTIYF | TGTGCCATCAGTGAGAAAGGCGGCAGCTCTGGAAACACCATATATTTT | - | TRBV10-3 | - | TRBJ1-3
CASRKWASEGDTQYF | TGTGCCAGCAGGAAATGGGCCTCCGAGGGAGATACGCAGTATTTT | - | TRBV6-5 | - | TRBJ2-3
CASREGQPLTGEKLFF | TGTGCCAGTCGGGAGGGACAGCCCCTCACCGGGGAAAAACTGTTTTTT | - | TRBV19 | TRBD1 | TRBJ1-4
CASSIQNTEAFF | TGTGCCAGTAGTATACAGAACACTGAAGCTTTCTTT | - | TRBV19 | - | TRBJ1-1
CASTSGETQYF | - | few | TRBV19 | - | TRBJ2-5